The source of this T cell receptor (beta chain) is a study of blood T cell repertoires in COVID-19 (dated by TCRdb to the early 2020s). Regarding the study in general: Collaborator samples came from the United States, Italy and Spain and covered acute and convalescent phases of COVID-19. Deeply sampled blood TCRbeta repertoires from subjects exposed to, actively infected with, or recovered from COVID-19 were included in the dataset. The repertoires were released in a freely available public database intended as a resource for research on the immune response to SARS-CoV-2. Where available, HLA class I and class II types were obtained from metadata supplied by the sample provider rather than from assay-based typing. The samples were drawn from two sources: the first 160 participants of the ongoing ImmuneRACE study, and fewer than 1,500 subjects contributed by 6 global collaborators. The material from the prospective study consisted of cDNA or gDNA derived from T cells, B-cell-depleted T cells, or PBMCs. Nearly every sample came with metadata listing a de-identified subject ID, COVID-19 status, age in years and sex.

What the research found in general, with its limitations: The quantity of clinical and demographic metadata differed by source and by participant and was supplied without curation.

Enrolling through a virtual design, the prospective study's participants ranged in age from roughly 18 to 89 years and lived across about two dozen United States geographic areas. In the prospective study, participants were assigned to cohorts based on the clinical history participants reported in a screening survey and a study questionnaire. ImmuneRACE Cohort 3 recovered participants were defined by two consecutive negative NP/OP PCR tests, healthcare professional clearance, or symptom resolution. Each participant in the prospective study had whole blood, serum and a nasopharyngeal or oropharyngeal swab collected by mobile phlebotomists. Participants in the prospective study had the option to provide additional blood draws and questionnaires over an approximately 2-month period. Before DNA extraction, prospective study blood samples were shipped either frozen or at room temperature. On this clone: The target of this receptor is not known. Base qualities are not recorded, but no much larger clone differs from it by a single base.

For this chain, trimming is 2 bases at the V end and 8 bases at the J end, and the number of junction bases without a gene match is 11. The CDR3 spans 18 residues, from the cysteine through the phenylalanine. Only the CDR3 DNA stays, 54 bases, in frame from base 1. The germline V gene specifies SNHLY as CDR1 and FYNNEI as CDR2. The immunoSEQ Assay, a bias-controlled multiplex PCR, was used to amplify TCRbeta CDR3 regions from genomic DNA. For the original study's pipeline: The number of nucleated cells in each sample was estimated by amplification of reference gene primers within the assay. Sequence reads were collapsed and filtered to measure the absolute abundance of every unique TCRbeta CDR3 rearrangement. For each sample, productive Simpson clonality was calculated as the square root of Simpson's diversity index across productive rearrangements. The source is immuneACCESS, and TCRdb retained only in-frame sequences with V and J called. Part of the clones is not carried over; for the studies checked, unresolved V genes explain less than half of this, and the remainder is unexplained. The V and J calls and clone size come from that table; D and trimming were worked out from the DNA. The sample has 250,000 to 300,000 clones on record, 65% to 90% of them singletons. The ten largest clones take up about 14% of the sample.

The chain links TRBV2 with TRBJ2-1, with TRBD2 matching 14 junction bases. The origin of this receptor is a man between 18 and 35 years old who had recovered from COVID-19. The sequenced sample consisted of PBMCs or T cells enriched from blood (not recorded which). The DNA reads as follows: TGTGCCAGCAGTGAATCTGGTCTGGGACTAGCGGGAGCCGATGAGCAGTTCTTC. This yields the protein CASSESGLGLAGADEQFF.